This TCR beta chain was profiled in a study of blood T cells in healthy people across ages. For the second PCR, which ran for roughly 6 to 11 cycles, a sample-barcoded 5' primer and a J-beta primer mix were used. TCRdb used MiXCR to reprocess the 5' RACE reads, holding one entry per CDR3 protein. The sample includes hundreds of thousands of distinct CDR3 sequences, around 48% of them seen just once. CDR1 is LGHNA and CDR2 is YSLEER in the germline V gene. J lost 6 bases, V lost 8 bases, and 11 bases had no gene match. The CDR3 runs to 15 residues. Extractions gave at least 5.5 micrograms of total RNA per sample.

This receptor was identified in an older woman in good health. The material sequenced was blood. The chain recombines TRBV4-3 with TRBJ2-3, with 10 bases fitting TRBD2. CDR3 coding DNA: TGCGCCAGCCGGCCGGGACTAGCGTCTCACGATACGCAGTATTTT. Its translation: CASRPGLASHDTQYF.